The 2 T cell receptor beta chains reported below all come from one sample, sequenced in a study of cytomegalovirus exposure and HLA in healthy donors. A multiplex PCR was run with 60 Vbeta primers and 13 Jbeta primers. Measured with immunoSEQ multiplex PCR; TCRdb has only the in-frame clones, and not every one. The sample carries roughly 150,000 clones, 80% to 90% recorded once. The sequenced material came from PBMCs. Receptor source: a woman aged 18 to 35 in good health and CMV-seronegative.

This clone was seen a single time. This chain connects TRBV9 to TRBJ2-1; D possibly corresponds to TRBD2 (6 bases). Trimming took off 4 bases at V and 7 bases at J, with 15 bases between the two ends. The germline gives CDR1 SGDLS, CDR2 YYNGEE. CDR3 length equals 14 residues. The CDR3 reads CASSLGGRANEQFF. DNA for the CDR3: TGTGCCAGCAGCCTTGGGGGGAGAGCGAATGAGCAGTTCTTC.

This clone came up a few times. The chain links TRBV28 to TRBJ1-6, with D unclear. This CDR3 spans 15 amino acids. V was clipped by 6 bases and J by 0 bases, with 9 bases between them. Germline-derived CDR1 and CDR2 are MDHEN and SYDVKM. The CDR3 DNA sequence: TGTGCCAGCAGCGCTGTGAGCTCCTATAATTCACCCCTCCACTTT. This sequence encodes CASSAVSSYNSPLHF.